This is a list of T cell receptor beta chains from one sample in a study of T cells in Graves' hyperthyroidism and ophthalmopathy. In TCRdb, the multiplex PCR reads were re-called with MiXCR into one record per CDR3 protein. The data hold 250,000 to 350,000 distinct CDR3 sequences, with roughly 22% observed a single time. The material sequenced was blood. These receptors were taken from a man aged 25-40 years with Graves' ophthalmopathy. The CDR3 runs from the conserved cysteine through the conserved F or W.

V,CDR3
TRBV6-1,CATTPIRGAGELFF
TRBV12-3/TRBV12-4,CASSLSRGGNQPQHF
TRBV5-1,CASSLRTGSETQYF
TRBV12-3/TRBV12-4,CASSDYRGTQYF
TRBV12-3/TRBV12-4,CASRGNYQPQHF
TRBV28,CASSSPGTGSGNTIYF
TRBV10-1,CASSEGTRVGDTQYF
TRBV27,CASSFVPYGETQYF
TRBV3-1,CASSFEWGGQPQHF
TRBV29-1,CSGTYYNEQFF
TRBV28,CASSSTQGAHKGYTF
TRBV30,CAWAVTTNEKLFF
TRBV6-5,CASSYSGDRANEQYF
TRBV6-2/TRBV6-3,CASSYERESSSSYNEQFF
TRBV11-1,CASSLGLAGGRNEQFF
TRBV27,CASSIGLGGYISEQFF
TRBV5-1,CASSSGLAGSGSYNEQFF
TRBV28,CASSHLWGKGGETQYF
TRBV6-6,CASSYLGREGEAFF
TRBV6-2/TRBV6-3,CASSNPGPNSYEQYF
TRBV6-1,CASTRTLGSYEQYF
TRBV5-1,CASSPGGDVGELFF
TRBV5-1,CASRGTSGYLYEQYF
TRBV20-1,CSVERGAYEQYF
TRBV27,CASSYRGRGEQYF
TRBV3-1,CASSQYSNTGELFF
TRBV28,CASRPPKAGGNTEAFF
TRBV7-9,CASRATGVADTQYF
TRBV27,CASSPLAGGADTQYF
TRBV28,CASIGEPSYGYTF
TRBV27,CASSFRQRTSPLHF
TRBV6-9,CASSSTRGNEQFF